This T cell receptor (beta chain) originates from a study of blood T cell repertoires in COVID-19 (dated by TCRdb to about 2020). For the study in its entirety: Samples covering the acute and convalescent phases of COVID-19 were provided by collaborators in the United States, Italy and Spain. Subjects who had been exposed to COVID-19, were actively infected with it, or had recovered from it provided the deeply sampled blood TCRbeta repertoires that made up the dataset. The prospective study material was composed of cDNA or gDNA derived from T cells, B-cell-depleted T cells, or PBMCs. Sample metadata almost always included a de-identified subject ID, COVID-19 status, age in years and sex. The repertoires were made available in a free public database intended to serve as a resource for research on the immune response to SARS-CoV-2. Where available, HLA class I and class II types were obtained from metadata supplied by the sample provider rather than from assay-based typing. Samples came from the ongoing ImmuneRACE study (first 160 participants) plus 1,254 subjects from 6 global collaborators. The full study reports these points: Clinical and demographic metadata were provided uncurated, with the amount varying by source and participant.

TCRbeta CDR3 regions were amplified from genomic DNA by means of the immunoSEQ Assay, a bias-controlled multiplex PCR. The authors' analysis ran thus. Nucleated cell counts per sample were estimated from amplification of reference gene primers within the assay. To quantify the absolute abundance of each unique TCRbeta CDR3 rearrangement, sequence reads were collapsed and filtered. For each sample, productive Simpson clonality was calculated as the square root of Simpson's diversity index over productive rearrangements. TCRdb's version of the immuneACCESS table is confined to in-frame rearrangements and falls short of the full clone set. An unresolved V gene accounts for under half of the shortfall where checked; the remainder is of unknown origin. V, J and clone size are those of that table, while D and trimming were read from the DNA. This sample is represented by under 200,000 clones; about 84% of them were singletons. The ten largest clones take up about 5% of the sample.

The table lists this clone with a few counts. What this receptor recognizes is not known. Base qualities were left out, and no much larger clone turns up one base away. Each collaborating institution followed its own protocols to collect whole blood in K2EDTA tubes. Collaborator samples were shipped for TCRbeta analysis as frozen whole blood, isolated PBMCs, or DNA extracted from either sample type. The germline V gene specifies SGHDT as CDR1 and YYEEEE as CDR2. A distance of 15 bases separates the germline ends of V and J, which lose 4 bases and 4 bases respectively. Taken from cysteine to phenylalanine, the CDR3 has 14 residues. The retained sequence is limited to the CDR3, 42 bases, with the frame set at the first base.

Sequenced input: peripheral blood. This chain is built from TRBV5-6 and TRBJ2-7; matching of 6 bases hints at TRBD2 as the D gene. This clonotype was obtained from a woman in her 30s with acute or convalescent COVID-19. The nucleotide sequence reads as follows: TGTGCCAGCAGCGCGGGACCCACCGGGTACGAGCAGTACTTC. Translated, it reads CASSAGPTGYEQYF.